This T cell receptor beta chain is from a study of vaccination and CD4 T cells after COVID-19 (dated by TCRdb to the early 2020s). For the study in its entirety: SARS-CoV-2 positivity had been established in the convalescent patients by nasal swab PCR, and mild disease was recorded in several of these patients and severe disease in one. In control cultures, a CEFX viral epitope pool was used as positive control, an HIV-1 Nef peptide pool was used as negative control, or no peptide was added. In over 8 COVID-19 convalescent patients and a handful of infection-naive healthy vaccine recipients, the spike-specific CD4+ TCR repertoire before mRNA vaccination was compared with the repertoire after mRNA vaccination. The time from the second vaccine dose to post-vaccine blood sampling had a median of roughly 79 days and ranged from about 12 to 250 days. Post-COVID blood samples from convalescent patients were collected a median of roughly 100 days after diagnosis, with a range of roughly 35 to 180 days. For stimulating the cultures, overlapping spike peptide pools were used, derived from SARS-CoV-2 as well as from the common cold coronaviruses HCoV-NL63, HCoV-OC43 and HCoV-229E. Six males and four females were included in the convalescent cohort, with two Hispanic individuals, seven Caucasians, two Asians and one multiracial person represented. Two doses of either the Pfizer-BioNTech BNT162b2 vaccine (n=8) or the Moderna mRNA-1273 vaccine (n=2) were administered to participants. Results and caveats for the whole study, not just this receptor: Among convalescent patients, a median about 90% of the SARS-CoV-2-reactive clones seen after vaccination appeared only after vaccination, which suggests priming specific to the vaccine. Relatively few convalescent patients were included in the study, and early timepoints after natural infection were not analyzed. In convalescent patients, nearly all vaccine-specific clones (304 of 307) were found to be mono-reactive for SARS-CoV-2 spike rather than cross-reactive with common cold coronaviruses. An increase in the median number of SARS-CoV-2-reactive clonotypes from around 20 after infection to 38 after vaccination was observed, but the change was not found to be significant.

Library creation used PCR. TCR sequencing of DNA from cultured CD4+ T cells used the Oncomine TCR Beta short-read assay at the Johns Hopkins FTIC core. The QIAamp micro DNA kit was used to extract genomic DNA from the cultured CD4+ T cells. Oncomine TCR Beta libraries from cultured CD4+ T cells were pooled using unique dual indexes and sequenced on an Illumina iSeq 100. The original pipeline was this. Non-productive sequences were removed, and CDR3s not starting with C, not ending with F or W, or shorter than 7 amino acids were discarded. Antigen-specific clonotypes were identified with the MANAFEST web application by comparing peptide-stimulated wells with reference and other culture wells. For a clone to be called positive, the clone needed an FDR below 0.05, an odds ratio above 5, and a productive frequency above 0.1% in at least two of three replicate wells. Cross-reactive clonotypes were defined as significantly expanded in both SARS-CoV-2 spike wells and at least one common cold coronavirus spike condition. Levenshtein distances (stringdist) and unrooted phylogenetic trees (ape) in R version 3.6.1 were used to assess CDR3 homology. TCRdb reprocessing: public reads trimmed at Q25 with fastp, clones called with MiXCR, in-frame beta chains kept. For every CDR3 protein sequence, its rows merge into one entry that carries the most common genes and DNA. Clone size and V and J calls follow TCRdb, not the original study. For this sample the table gives 15,000 to 17,000 distinct CDR3 sequences, of which 45% to 65% were detected only once. More than 10% of the sample belongs to the ten largest clones.

A word on this clonotype: The antigen it recognizes is unknown. Within one base of it there is no much larger clone, and no base qualities were kept.

V has 4 bases trimmed and J has 3 bases trimmed; junction bases matching no gene number 0. The germline V gene provides CDR1 SGHAT and CDR2 FQNNGV. Spanning cysteine to phenylalanine, the CDR3 consists of 13 amino acids. Only the CDR3 DNA stays, 39 bases, in frame from base 1. Per the publication, the treatment or condition label means: approximately nine-day PBMC culture with coronavirus spike peptide pools or control peptides (ViraFEST assay). To expand antigen-specific T cells with peptide pools and then pick out the expanded clonotypes through TCR sequencing, the study relied on the ViraFEST assay. The convalescent patients' positive SARS-CoV-2 PCR tests fell between March and December 2020, which was before the Alpha, Beta and Delta variants emerged in the United States. Each well held 2 million or so PBMCs cultured in IMDM containing approximately 5% human AB serum and 10 IU/ml IL-2, with about 9.1 ug/ml peptide pools added. Half of the culture medium was replaced with fresh IL-2-containing medium on days 3 and 7. After 10 to 11 days of culture, CD4+ T cells were isolated by negative selection using the EasySep CD4+ T cell isolation kit. Ficoll-Paque Plus gradient centrifugation was used to isolate PBMCs from whole blood, and the isolated PBMCs were then either used fresh or cryopreserved at -140C. Culture conditions were generally each tested in triplicate wells.

The specimen was CD4+ T cells from blood, cultured in vitro. The sequence is built from TRBV11-2 and TRBJ1-1, and TRBD1 aligns with 9 junction nucleotides. The receptor's source is a human donor who had recovered from COVID-19. The sequence in DNA is TGTGCCAGCAGCTGGGACAGGGACACTGAAGCTTTCTTT. The translation is CASSWDRDTEAFF.